This TCR beta chain was retrieved from a study of T cell changes during pregnancy in multiple sclerosis (dated by TCRdb to about 2019). At the level of the whole study: Changes in the T cell repertoire over the course of pregnancy were examined in this study in women with multiple sclerosis.

The protocol used for the library was the immunoSEQ multiplex PCR assay. As stored in TCRdb, this immuneACCESS dataset retains in-frame rearrangements with V and J assigned. A fraction of the clones does not appear; measured against another copy, unresolved V genes explain less than half of the discrepancy, and the remainder lacks a known reason. The sample yields 55,000 to 75,000 clones; 90% to 95% were counted once. The ten most abundant clones make up under 2.5% of the sample. As concerns this clone: This receptor's antigen is unknown. Base qualities were left out, and no much larger clone turns up one base away.

The CDR3 runs 14 residues from the cysteine to the phenylalanine. CDR3 DNA only is kept here, 42 bases in frame from base 1. The germline V gene yields MNHNS for CDR1 and SASEGT for CDR2. V is pared back by 2 bases and J by 4 bases, with 12 bases lying between the germline termini. Recombination connected TRBV6-1 to TRBJ2-7; a weak D assignment points to TRBD2 (6 bases agree). The starting material was peripheral blood, obtained in the third trimester of pregnancy. This sequence originates from a female donor in good health, enrolled as a control in a pregnancy study. At the DNA level, the sequence is TGTGCCAGCAGTGAACCGGAGGGAGGTTACGAGCAGTACTTC. Translation gives CASSEPEGGYEQYF.